The 16 T cell receptor beta chains given below trace back to one sample, sequenced in a study of a mutant IDH1 vaccine in newly diagnosed glioma. Specified time point: baseline, week 1 (first vaccination visit). This sample's treatment: pre-vaccination baseline after standard-of-care therapy. Produced via immunoSEQ multiplex PCR; TCRdb's table is partial and in-frame only. The sample includes about 63,000 clones, around 80% of them seen just once. The specimen was peripheral blood mononuclear cells (PBMCs), collected from a glioma patient treated with radiotherapy, temozolomide or both. All receptors derive from a woman aged 18-29 years with glioma. Some clones in this sample may be carry-over from other donors' samples.

The chain combines TRBV30 with TRBJ2-1; 9 nucleotides match TRBD2. The CDR3 spans 16 residues. Losses at the gene ends were 1 base for V and 1 base for J; bases not matched to a gene: 5. Germline CDR1 and CDR2: GTSNPN and SVGIG (reference sequence). CDR3 in amino acids: CAWSAVAGASYNEQFF. The DNA for the CDR3 is TGTGCCTGGAGTGCTGTAGCGGGAGCTTCCTACAATGAGCAGTTCTTC. Supplemented by reference TRBV30 and TRBJ2-1, the full variable domain reads SQTIHQWPATLVQPVGSPLSLECTVEGTSNPNLYWYRQAAGRGLQLLFYSVGIGQISSEVPQNLSASRPQDRQFILSSKKLLLSDSGFYLCAWSAVAGASYNEQFFGPGTRLTVL.

The rearrangement links TRBV4-2 to TRBJ2-3, with 12 bases that match TRBD2. The CDR3 consists of 16 residues. Germline CDR1 reads LGHNA; CDR2 reads YNFKEQ. V lost 6 bases to trimming and J lost 5 bases; unmatched junction nucleotides: 9. Here the CDR3 DNA reads TGTGCCAGCAGGGACTCTAGCGGGGGGGCCGGAGATACGCAGTATTTT. Residues: CASRDSSGGAGDTQYF.

V usage is TRBV5-1 and J usage is TRBJ1-2; D is perhaps TRBD1 (5 bases). Trimming pared 1 base from V and 6 bases from J, leaving 10 bases between. Germline lookup yields CDR1 SGHRS and CDR2 YFSETQ. The CDR3 length is 13 residues. The CDR3 region is CASSLIGEDGYTF. CDR3 DNA: TGCGCCAGCAGCTTGATAGGGGAAGATGGCTACACCTTC.

The chain employs TRBV5-1 and TRBJ2-3; D remains ambiguous. The length of the CDR3 is 14 residues. V shed 0 bases and J shed 3 bases, with 8 bases lying between them. Germline CDR1 SGHRS, CDR2 YFSETQ. DNA for the CDR3: TGCGCCAGCAGCTTGGCCTTGAGGACAGATACGCAGTATTTT. Translation gives CASSLALRTDTQYF. The full variable domain, its missing parts supplied by reference TRBV5-1 and TRBJ2-3, is KAGVTQTPRYLIKTRGQQVTLSCSPISGHRSVSWYQQTPGQGLQFLFEYFSETQRNKGNFPGRFSGRQFSNSRSEMNVSTLELGDSALYLCASSLALRTDTQYFGPGTRLTVL.

The chain is built from TRBV6-5 and TRBJ2-7; 8 bases align to TRBD1. The CDR3 is 12 amino acids. V was pared by 5 bases and J by 8 bases, with 5 bases of the junction left unmatched. Germline V gene data show CDR1 as MNHEY and CDR2 as SVGAGI. The CDR3 DNA reads TGTGCCAGCAGTGGCCAGGGGGCGAAGCAGTACTTC. Protein product: CASSGQGAKQYF.

This clone was seen a single time. The chain uses TRBV7-9 and TRBJ2-4; the D is unclear. V lost 5 bases, J lost 1 base, and 15 bases lay in between. Germline assignment: CDR1 SEHNR and CDR2 FQNEAQ (reference sequence). The length of the CDR3 is 16 residues. For the CDR3, the DNA is TGTGCCAGCAGCCCCTCTCTTGAGTTGGCCAAAAACATTCAGTACTTC. This codes for CASSPSLELAKNIQYF.

The chain combines TRBV30 with TRBJ2-7, with 8 bases matching TRBD2. V shed 5 bases, J shed 1 base, and the junction held 10 bases outside the gene matches. CDR3 length: 15 residues. Germline CDR1 GTSNPN, CDR2 SVGIG (reference sequence). The CDR3 spells CAWARGGAGSYEQYF. Here the CDR3 DNA reads TGTGCCTGGGCCCGGGGGGGCGCCGGTTCCTACGAGCAGTACTTC.

The rearrangement uses TRBV19 and TRBJ1-1; the match to TRBD1 covers 11 bases. CDR3 size: 16 residues. J gave up 6 bases and V 3 bases, and 9 bases lay outside the gene matches. Per the germline V gene, CDR1 is LNHDA and CDR2 is SQIVND (reference sequence). In nucleotides, the CDR3 is TGTGCCAGTAGTATTGCCTTGGGGACAGGGGGTGCTGAAGCTTTCTTT. Its translation: CASSIALGTGGAEAFF.

The rearrangement joins TRBV4-1 to TRBJ2-3; TRBD1 might be the D (6 bases). V shed 1 base and J shed 3 bases, with 11 bases lying between them. The CDR3 runs to 15 residues. From germline, CDR1 is MGHRA and CDR2 YSYEKL. CDR3 sequence (DNA): TGCGCCAGCAGCCAAGTCGGGACAAAAACAGATACGCAGTATTTT. It specifies CASSQVGTKTDTQYF.

This rearrangement joins TRBV6-6 to TRBJ2-7; the D call may be TRBD1 or TRBD2 (5 bases each). The CDR3 loop spans 14 amino acids. V was clipped by 2 bases and J by 3 bases, with 11 bases between them. CDR1 MNHNY and CDR2 SVGAGI come from the germline V gene (reference sequence). As DNA, the CDR3 is TGTGCCAGCAGTTACCTGGGACCTAGCTACGAGCAGTACTTC. Protein: CASSYLGPSYEQYF.

This clone has just one count. The rearrangement uses TRBV5-4 and TRBJ1-2; unclear D gene. The CDR3 extends over 14 amino acids. Germline loops: CDR1 SGHNT, CDR2 YYREEE (reference sequence). Trimming took off 4 bases at V and 4 bases at J, with 14 bases between the two ends. CDR3: CASSEGGPLYGYTF. In nucleotides, the CDR3 is TGTGCCAGCAGCGAGGGAGGGCCCCTCTATGGCTACACCTTC.

The chain carries TRBV25-1 and TRBJ2-7; D is unclear. V dropped 1 base and J dropped 8 bases, with 6 bases sitting between them. The CDR3 length is 11 residues. In germline, CDR1 is MGHDK, CDR2 SYGVNS. CDR3 loop: CASSEWDKQYF. The CDR3, as DNA: TGTGCCAGCAGTGAATGGGATAAGCAGTACTTC.

The rearrangement links TRBV7-9 to TRBJ2-2; no definite D call. CDR1 is SEHNR and CDR2 is FQNEAQ in the germline V gene (reference sequence). CDR3 length equals 12 residues. Trimming shortened V by 5 bases and J by 5 bases, and 6 bases separated the two germline ends. CDR3 DNA sequence: TGTGCCAGCAGCCCCCAGACCGGGGAGCTGTTTTTT. Encoded protein: CASSPQTGELFF.

V usage is TRBV30 and J usage is TRBJ1-5, with D unresolved. Trimming shortened V by 7 bases and J by 0 bases, and 7 bases separated the two germline ends. Per germline, CDR1 GTSNPN and CDR2 SVGIG (reference sequence). The CDR3 has 12 residues. CDR3 nucleotides: TGTGCCTTTAAGGGTAGCAATCAGCCCCAGCATTTT. As protein: CAFKGSNQPQHF.

This clone was found a few times. The V and J genes are TRBV10-2 and TRBJ1-5; D not certain. The CDR3 extends over 13 amino acids. Between the trimmed V and J ends, which lost 5 bases and 4 bases, there was a span of 9 bases. Germline lookup yields CDR1 WSHSY and CDR2 SAAADI. The CDR3 protein is CASSTNTNQPQHF. The CDR3, as DNA: TGCGCCAGCAGTACCAATACTAATCAGCCCCAGCATTTT.

The chain links TRBV6-6 to TRBJ2-3; D is unclear. Trimming removed 8 bases from V and 4 bases from J, with 13 bases in between. CDR1 is MNHNY, CDR2 SVGAGI, per germline (reference sequence). The CDR3 covers 13 residues. This CDR3 reads CASLISGPDTQYF. CDR3 DNA: TGTGCCAGCCTTATCTCGGGTCCAGATACGCAGTATTTT.